The sequence of this TCR beta chain was determined in a study of regulatory T cells in long-lasting Graves disease. Overall study context: Newly diagnosed Graves' patients took antithyroid drugs under 3 months.

A remark on this clonotype: Its target is not known.

The V and J ends lost 0 bases and 1 base respectively, with 6 bases between them. Germline CDR1 is MNHEY and CDR2 is SVGAGI. The CDR3 covers 15 residues. Whole-study results and caveats: TRBV28 was favored in persistent disease, as were TRBJ1-2 and TRBJ2-5. Not thyroid tissue but only peripheral blood was studied.

Indicated time point: newly diagnosed GD, antithyroid drugs for less than 3 months. Following extraction of RNA from PBMCs, that RNA was used to make the TCR library. In building TCR beta libraries, iRepertoire HTBI primers were used together with Arm-PCR of CDR3 regions. Each CDR3 protein gets one entry after TCRdb re-called the multiplex PCR reads with MiXCR. The repertoire has 350,000 to 550,000 distinct CDR3 sequences, under 15% of them found once; the top ten carry 16%. These data also featured in a second study, about T cells in Graves' hyperthyroidism and ophthalmopathy. That study reports: Aged 18 to 65, the patients had hyperthyroidism that was newly diagnosed and had lasted under 2 months.

Sequences were derived from peripheral blood mononuclear cells (PBMCs), sampled at new diagnosis, from a patient treated with antithyroid drugs. This sequence was found in a woman aged 30 to 39 with Graves disease. The chain couples TRBV6-5 to TRBJ2-2; tentative D call: TRBD2 (6 bases). CDR3 in amino acids: CASSYSRGNTGELFF. The DNA of the CDR3 is TGTGCCAGCAGTTACTCGCGGGGGAACACCGGGGAGCTGTTTTTT.